The clone carrying this TCR beta chain was observed a handful of times. This CDR3 has 16 residues. With V trimmed by 3 bases and J by 7 bases, 9 bases remained unmatched. Per the germline V gene, CDR1 is KGHDR and CDR2 is SFDVKD. The record originates from a study of patients and donors after allogeneic stem cell transplantation. From the RT-PCR reads, TCRdb called clonotypes with MiXCR, one entry per CDR3 protein. The sample comprises roughly 230,000 distinct CDR3 sequences, 13% to 15% of which are singletons, and 11% rests with the top ten. Material: blood, either unsorted or a sorted T cell fraction (not recorded which). The receptor's source is a human donor who was either an allogeneic HSCT recipient or a stem cell or donor lymphocyte infusion donor (not recorded which). It is not recorded whose cells these are; they may come from a transplant donor. The chain recombines TRBV24-1 with TRBJ2-1; TRBD2 matches 9 bases. In DNA form, the CDR3 reads TGTGCCACCAGTGATCCCCTGGCGGGAGGGATGAATGAGCAGTTCTTC. Encoded protein: CATSDPLAGGMNEQFF.